The entry below describes one T cell receptor (beta chain). The sample belongs to a study of blood T cell repertoires in COVID-19. Study-wide background: From the United States, Italy and Spain came samples of acute and convalescent COVID-19. T cells, B-cell-depleted T cells, or PBMCs supplied cDNA or gDNA.

The CDR3 is made up of 15 amino acids. The ends were cut back, 4 bases at V and 1 base at J, with 15 bases in the middle. Germline lookup yields CDR1 SGHRS and CDR2 YFSETQ. In the source study's methods: Estimation of nucleated cell counts was performed using reference gene primer amplification. Assay used: immunoSEQ multiplex PCR; TCRdb lists only in-frame clones, some missing. V and J calls plus clone size are reproduced from that table; the DNA served to infer D and trimming. This table holds roughly 460,000 clones, 70% to 90% found once. In Seattle, patients joined the study during active infection and were tracked longitudinally.

The sequence derives from a young man with COVID-19, enrolled during active disease. The chain recombines TRBV5-1 with TRBJ2-7; tentatively, D is TRBD2 (5 bases). Sequencing was performed on peripheral blood. The CDR3 spells CASSTGPAESYEQYF. The CDR3 DNA is TGCGCCAGCAGCACCGGACCAGCGGAATCCTACGAGCAGTACTTC.